The 28 T cell receptor beta chains listed next were all sequenced from one sample in a study of T cells after yellow fever vaccination. TCRdb reanalysed the 5' RACE reads using MiXCR and keeps one entry per CDR3 protein. Found here are about 360,000 distinct CDR3 sequences, 6.2% of them singletons; the top ten hold about 15%. This specimen was PBMCs, taken 5 days after the yellow fever booster vaccination. These receptors were obtained from a young man who received the YFV17D yellow fever vaccine.

This clonotype has more than one count but fewer than ten. The chain uses TRBV4-1 and TRBJ2-1; D not resolved. Germline V lookup: CDR1 MGHRA, CDR2 YSYEKL. The CDR3 runs 15 residues. V lost 2 bases and J lost 1, with 9 bases in between. This chain's CDR3 is CASSQPVRSYNEQFF. CDR3 in DNA: TGCGCCAGCAGCCAACCGGTCCGATCCTACAATGAGCAGTTCTTC.

There are many counts of this clonotype. The V gene is TRBV28, the J gene TRBJ2-5; D is possibly TRBD1 (6 bases). Germline CDR1 is MDHEN and CDR2 is SYDVKM. V dropped 11 bases and J dropped 5 bases, with 27 bases sitting between them. CDR3 length: 16 residues. CDR3 nucleotides: TGTGCCGTCTTCCGGGACACTTATTATCAAGGGGAGACCCAGTACTTC. Its protein is CAVFRDTYYQGETQYF.

This clonotype appeared many times. V and J are TRBV20-1 and TRBJ2-7; TRBD2 is a possible D gene (6 bases). V gave up 1 base and J gave up 7 bases, with 8 bases separating them. From germline, CDR1 is DFQATT and CDR2 SNEGSKA (reference sequence). CDR3 length: 11 residues. The CDR3 here is CSARVGGEQYF. The CDR3 nucleotides read TGCAGTGCTAGAGTTGGGGGGGAGCAGTACTTC.

This clonotype was observed many times. This sequence joins TRBV20-1 and TRBJ2-7; 7 positions agree with TRBD1. J gave up 1 base and V 6 bases, and 9 bases lay outside the gene matches. Germline lookup yields CDR1 DFQATT and CDR2 SNEGSKA (reference sequence). There are 14 residues in the CDR3. The CDR3 reads CSATPEQGSYEQYF. In nucleotides, the CDR3 is TGCAGTGCCACCCCGGAACAGGGGTCCTACGAGCAGTACTTC.

The rearrangement links TRBV7-9 to TRBJ1-2, with 9 positions matching TRBD1. The V segment lost 5 bases and the J segment 2 bases; nucleotides outside the gene matches: 9. There are 16 residues in the CDR3. The germline CDR1 and CDR2 sequences are SEHNR and FQNEAQ (reference sequence). CDR3 sequence (DNA): TGTGCCAGCAGCCCTTCCGCCGGGACAGGGAACTATGGCTACACCTTC. Its protein is CASSPSAGTGNYGYTF.

This clonotype has only a few counts. The chain links TRBV30 to TRBJ2-7, with D uncertain. Germline-derived CDR1 and CDR2 are GTSNPN and SVGIG (reference sequence). This CDR3 spans 14 amino acids. The V gene lost 0 bases and the J gene lost 4 bases, with 13 bases spanning the gap. The CDR3 protein is CAWSVPPGRYEQYF. The CDR3 DNA follows: TGTGCCTGGAGTGTACCTCCGGGTCGATACGAGCAGTACTTC.

The chain combines TRBV10-1 with TRBJ2-2, with D perhaps TRBD2 (6 bases). Trimming shortened V by 6 bases and J by 2 bases, and 13 bases separated the two germline ends. The germline V gene has CDR1 WNHNN and CDR2 SYGVQD (reference sequence). The CDR3 is 15 amino acids. The DNA for the CDR3 is TGCGCCAGCAGCCCCAGGGAGGTTAACACCGGGGAGCTGTTTTTT. It yields the protein CASSPREVNTGELFF.

This clonotype was picked up a small number of times. The chain couples TRBV12-3 or TRBV12-4 to TRBJ1-4; D is uncertain. This CDR3 is 14 amino acids long. The V gene lost 3 bases and the J gene lost 0 bases, with 5 bases spanning the gap. CDR3 in DNA: TGTGCCAGCAGTTTTGGGTCAACTAATGAAAAACTGTTTTTT. Its protein product is CASSFGSTNEKLFF.

This clonotype occurred many times. A read error may account for a junction end that differs from germline. The chain is built from TRBV5-1 and TRBJ2-7; D remains ambiguous. The length of the CDR3 is 13 residues. Germline CDR1 SGHRS, CDR2 YFSETQ. This CDR3 is CASSLAGNYEQYF. The CDR3 coding sequence is TGTGCCAGCAGCTTAGCCGGAAACTACGAGCAGTACTTC.

This clonotype was detected many times. The rearrangement links TRBV18 to TRBJ2-5; 14 bases match TRBD2. The CDR3 has 23 amino acids. The germline V gene has CDR1 KGHSH and CDR2 LQKENI. V was pared by 1 base and J by 0 bases, with 19 bases of the junction left unmatched. CDR3 DNA sequence: TGTGCCAGCTCACCACGGAGGGGTGAGCCGACTAGCGGGAGGGGCCTTCACCAAGAGACCCAGTACTTC. Its translation is CASSPRRGEPTSGRGLHQETQYF.

This clonotype was counted ten times or more. The rearrangement joins TRBV7-6 to TRBJ2-1; no clear D gene. This CDR3 contains 13 residues. Germline CDR1 is SGHVS and CDR2 is FNYEAQ. Trimming stripped 0 bases from V and 8 bases from J, with 8 bases between. This chain's CDR3 is CASSLALDYEQFF. CDR3 coding DNA: TGTGCCAGCAGCTTAGCGCTAGATTATGAGCAGTTCTTC.

The V and J genes are TRBV3-1 and TRBJ2-7; 10 positions match TRBD1. The CDR3 totals 16 residues. Trimming removed 6 bases from V and 4 bases from J; junction bases left unmatched: 12. In germline, CDR1 is LGHDT, CDR2 YNNKEL (reference sequence). The CDR3 spells CASSRRGQGTQYEQYF. CDR3 in DNA: TGTGCCAGCAGTCGGCGGGGACAGGGGACCCAATACGAGCAGTACTTC.

This clonotype was seen only a few times. The chain combines TRBV20-1 with TRBJ2-3; 8 nucleotides agree with TRBD2. This CDR3 contains 15 residues. Germline V gives CDR1 DFQATT, CDR2 SNEGSKA (reference sequence). V shed 6 bases, J shed 4 bases, and the junction held 12 bases outside the gene matches. The CDR3 nucleotides are TGCAGTGCCTCCAGAGCGGGAGAGGGGCCAGATACGCAGTATTTT. Its translation is CSASRAGEGPDTQYF.

The rearrangement links TRBV5-1 to TRBJ2-1; 12 bases agree with TRBD2. This CDR3 spans 15 amino acids. Losses at the gene ends were 4 bases for V and 5 bases for J; bases not matched to a gene: 4. Germline assignment: CDR1 SGHRS and CDR2 YFSETQ. The CDR3 DNA follows: TGCGCCAGCAGCCACCTAGCGGGAGGGGACAATGAGCAGTTCTTC. Amino acid sequence: CASSHLAGGDNEQFF.

This clonotype was seen many times. V gene TRBV11-1 combines with J gene TRBJ2-2, with D possibly TRBD1 on 5 matching bases. This CDR3 has 15 amino acids. Per germline, CDR1 SGHAT and CDR2 FQDESV (reference sequence). The V end was cut by 4 bases, the J end by 5 bases, with 14 bases between. The CDR3 DNA reads TGTGCCAGCAGCTCGGACATTTCCGATACCGGGGAGCTGTTTTTT. Encoded protein: CASSSDISDTGELFF.

The chain couples TRBV20-1 to TRBJ2-1; D may be TRBD2 (5 bases). Germline V lookup: CDR1 DFQATT, CDR2 SNEGSKA (reference sequence). The CDR3 extends over 17 amino acids. V was clipped by 0 bases and J by 8 bases, with 23 bases between them. The CDR3 sequence: CSARDELRPGGFDEQFF. In DNA, the CDR3 is TGCAGTGCTAGAGATGAGCTGCGGCCTGGCGGGTTTGATGAGCAGTTCTTC.

CDR3 nucleotide sequence: TGCAGCGACGGGCCCCCAGGGGGACGAAAAGAGACCCAGTACTTC. Translated: CSDGPPGGRKETQYF. The rearrangement joins TRBV29-1 to TRBJ2-5, with 7 bases identical to TRBD1. The ends lost 7 bases at V and 3 bases at J; junction bases unmatched: 14. Germline CDR1 SQVTM, CDR2 ANQGSEA. The CDR3 runs 15 residues.

This clonotype was seen a few times. The genes are TRBV28 and TRBJ1-2, with D possibly TRBD1 on 5 matching bases. CDR1 and CDR2 from the germline V gene are MDHEN and SYDVKM. V lost 8 bases and J lost 4, with 26 bases in between. The CDR3 has 17 amino acids. Here the CDR3 reads CASVFVPDSVRGYGYTF. The CDR3 DNA reads as TGTGCCAGCGTTTTCGTCCCTGACAGCGTCCGTGGCTATGGCTACACCTTC.

The rearrangement joins TRBV6-5 to TRBJ2-1, with 8 bases identical to TRBD2. There are 15 residues in the CDR3. The V segment lost 4 bases and the J segment 4 bases; nucleotides outside the gene matches: 6. Germline CDR1 is MNHEY and CDR2 is SVGAGI. DNA of the CDR3: TGTGCCAGCAGTTGGACTAGCTCCCAATACAATGAGCAGTTCTTC. Translation gives CASSWTSSQYNEQFF.

This clonotype was detected a few times. The rearrangement joins TRBV18 to TRBJ2-5; a weak D match, TRBD1 (6 bases). The V gene's germline CDR1 is KGHSH and CDR2 LQKENI. CDR3 length: 14 residues. Deletions cut 1 base from V and 4 bases from J, with 10 bases between. In nucleotides, the CDR3 is TGTGCCAGCTCACCACAGCAGGGGAGAGAGACCCAGTACTTC. Translated, it gives CASSPQQGRETQYF. The whole variable domain, filled in from reference TRBV18 and TRBJ2-5, reads NAGVMQNPRHLVRRRGQEARLRCSPMKGHSHVYWYRQLPEEGLKFMVYLQKENIIDESGMPKERFSAEFPKEGPSILRIQQVVRGDSAAYFCASSPQQGRETQYFGPGTRLLVL.

The chain combines TRBV18 with TRBJ1-6; 7 bases line up with TRBD1. The germline V gene encodes CDR1 KGHSH and CDR2 LQKENI. The CDR3 loop spans 15 amino acids. The V segment lost 3 bases and the J segment 7 bases; nucleotides outside the gene matches: 6. The CDR3 reads CASSPATGNNSPLHF. CDR3 nucleotides: TGTGCCAGCTCACCCGCGACAGGGAACAATTCACCCCTCCACTTT.

The genes are TRBV4-3 and TRBJ2-7; no reliable D call. Looked up from germline, CDR1 is LGHNA and CDR2 is YSLEER. This CDR3 region has 13 residues. V shed 0 bases and J shed 3 bases, with 6 bases lying between them. As DNA, the CDR3 is TGCGCCAGCAGCCAAGATAGAAACTACGAGCAGTACTTC. It codes for CASSQDRNYEQYF.

The chain links TRBV20-1 to TRBJ2-3, with 8 bases that match TRBD2. Trimming removed 0 bases from V and 3 bases from J; junction bases left unmatched: 23. Germline lookup yields CDR1 DFQATT and CDR2 SNEGSKA (reference sequence). The CDR3 extends over 21 amino acids. CDR3 sequence: CSARDGRGASGPGDRTDTQYF. In nucleotides, the CDR3 is TGCAGTGCTAGAGATGGCCGGGGAGCTAGCGGGCCAGGTGATAGAACAGATACGCAGTATTTT.

This clonotype was seen only a few times. The chain uses TRBV2 and TRBJ2-7, with TRBD2 as a possible D gene (6 bases). The CDR3 loop spans 13 amino acids. Germline V lookup: CDR1 SNHLY, CDR2 FYNNEI. Trimming left V 6 bases short and J 4 bases short, with 13 bases between. The CDR3 protein is CASSELASYEQYF. The CDR3 coding sequence is TGTGCCAGCAGCGAACTAGCATCGTACGAGCAGTACTTC.

This clonotype was picked up many times. The CDR3 DNA reads TGCAGCGTCCAGGGGGCATTCTACGAGCAGTACTTC. Translation gives CSVQGAFYEQYF. This chain links TRBV29-1 with TRBJ2-7, with 8 bases that match TRBD1. Germline-derived CDR1 and CDR2 are SQVTM and ANQGSEA. V dropped 6 bases and J dropped 3; count of bases not matched to a gene: 4. The CDR3 extends over 12 amino acids.

The rearrangement links TRBV4-2 to TRBJ2-5, with D uncertain. The ends were cut back, 2 bases at V and 5 bases at J, with 12 bases in the middle. The CDR3 sequence is 14 residues long. Germline loops: CDR1 LGHNA, CDR2 YNFKEQ. CDR3 in DNA: TGTGCCAGCAGCCAATCCCAGCGTGTGGAGACCCAGTACTTC. This translates into CASSQSQRVETQYF.

The V call is TRBV20-1, the J call TRBJ2-7, with D perhaps TRBD2 (7 bases). CDR3 length: 14 amino acids. V was trimmed by 0 bases and J by 2 bases, leaving 11 bases between them. CDR1 is DFQATT and CDR2 is SNEGSKA in the germline V gene (reference sequence). CDR3 sequence: CSARDLGGPYEQYF. CDR3 DNA: TGCAGTGCTAGAGATTTGGGGGGGCCCTACGAGCAGTACTTC.

This clonotype was counted between two and nine times. The CDR3 protein is CAWSVGTGSGANVLTF. The CDR3 DNA reads TGTGCCTGGAGTGTAGGTACAGGGTCTGGGGCCAACGTCCTGACTTTC. This chain joins TRBV30 and TRBJ2-6; tentative D call: TRBD1 (6 bases). V was cut by 0 bases and J by 1 base, with 10 bases left in between. CDR3 length: 16 residues. The germline CDR1 and CDR2 sequences are GTSNPN and SVGIG (reference sequence).